This T cell receptor (beta chain) was captured by sequencing in a study of response to subunit inactivated influenza vaccine. TCRdb called the RT-PCR reads again in MiXCR, with one record for every CDR3 protein. Among roughly 780,000 distinct CDR3 sequences listed, under 20% were seen once. This clonotype was observed a handful of times. The CDR3 runs 12 residues. Germline trimming cut 6 bases from V and 2 bases from J; bases unmatched to any gene: 4. Germline V gives CDR1 DFQATT, CDR2 SNEGSKA (reference sequence). The sample in question was PBMCs from blood, obtained around 5 days after vaccination. The sequence was obtained from a man aged 45-60 years who received an inactivated influenza vaccine. J is TRBJ2-7 and V is TRBV20-1; 7 bases match TRBD2. CDR3: CSAVAGAYEQYF. CDR3 nucleotide sequence: TGCAGTGCAGTGGCGGGGGCCTACGAGCAGTACTTC.